The 20 T cell receptor beta chains presented below share a single source sample, sequenced in a study of OX40 agonist ivuxolimab in advanced cancers. Using immunoSEQ multiplex PCR, the repertoire was profiled, and TCRdb retains in-frame clones only, with some absent. The sample lists tens of thousands of clones, 84% occurring once. The sample was CD4+ or CD8+ T cells sorted from blood, taken in a trial of the OX40 agonist ivuxolimab. All receptors come from an adult with an advanced solid tumor such as melanoma, head and neck, liver or kidney cancer.

The chain uses TRBV5-1 and TRBJ1-1; 7 bases match TRBD1. Trimming at V came to 0 bases and at J to 6 bases, leaving 8 bases not matched to a gene. Germline-derived CDR1 and CDR2 are SGHRS and YFSETQ. The CDR3 runs to 15 residues. The CDR3 coding sequence is TGCGCCAGCAGCTTGGGGGACAGAGGATTGCCTGAAGCTTTCTTT. Translating it yields CASSLGDRGLPEAFF.

The chain carries TRBV7-2 and TRBJ1-5; no firm D call. V dropped 4 bases and J dropped 0 bases, with 10 bases sitting between them. The CDR3 spans 15 residues. Germline V gives CDR1 SGHTA, CDR2 FQGNSA. This CDR3 reads CASSSTPNSNQPQHF. The CDR3 nucleotides are TGTGCCAGCAGCTCCACCCCAAATAGCAATCAGCCCCAGCATTTT. The complete variable domain, with remaining parts taken from reference TRBV7-2 and TRBJ1-5, reads GAGVSQSPSNKVTEKGKDVELRCDPISGHTALYWYRQSLGQGLEFLIYFQGNSAPDKSGLPSDRFSAERTGGSVSTLTIQRTQQEDSAVYLCASSSTPNSNQPQHFGDGTRLSIL.

J is TRBJ2-5 and V is TRBV6-5; TRBD1 is a possible D gene (7 bases). Germline CDR1 reads MNHEY; CDR2 reads SVGAGI. CDR3 length: 13 residues. V was cut by 4 bases and J by 4 bases, with 10 bases left in between. DNA of the CDR3: TGTGCCAGCAGTTGGAGGGGGCTAGAGACCCAGTACTTC. The encoded protein is CASSWRGLETQYF.

The chain uses TRBV27 and TRBJ2-7; a possible D gene is TRBD1 (6 bases). CDR1 is MNHEY and CDR2 is SMNVEV in the germline V gene (reference sequence). Trimming took 6 bases from V and 1 from J, leaving 19 bases between them. The CDR3 is 16 amino acids. The CDR3 sequence is CASRNQGQTASYEQYF. As DNA, the CDR3 is TGTGCCAGCAGAAATCAGGGACAAACTGCGTCCTACGAGCAGTACTTC.

DNA of the CDR3: TGCGCCAGCAGTCCCGACAGGAGCACCGGGGAGCTGTTTTTT. Its translation is CASSPDRSTGELFF. This sequence joins TRBV5-1 and TRBJ2-2; the D gene is possibly TRBD1 (6 bases). This CDR3 is built from 14 residues. V lost 5 bases, J lost 4 bases, and 12 bases lay in between. Germline values: CDR1 SGHRS, CDR2 YFSETQ.

J is TRBJ1-2 and V is TRBV5-1, with D perhaps TRBD1 (5 bases). Trimming stripped 4 bases from V and 7 bases from J, with 14 bases between. This CDR3 comprises 13 residues. CDR1 is SGHRS and CDR2 is YFSETQ in the germline V gene. The CDR3 bases are TGCGCCAGCAGCCGAACCCAGGGCGGTGGCTACACCTTC. Translating gives CASSRTQGGGYTF.

The genes are TRBV18 and TRBJ2-3; D uncertain. The V and J ends lost 3 bases and 3 bases respectively, with 7 bases between them. This CDR3 has 13 residues. CDR1 is KGHSH, CDR2 LQKENI, per germline. The CDR3 protein is CASSPPLTDTQYF. CDR3 nucleotide sequence: TGTGCCAGCTCACCTCCCTTGACAGATACGCAGTATTTT.

The gene calls are TRBV1 and TRBJ2-1; the table's D call, TRBD2, has no DNA check behind it. TRBV1 has pseudogene status. CDR3 length equals 15 residues. CDR3 coding DNA: TGCACCAGCAGCCAAGACCCTAGATCCTACAATGAGCAGTTCTTC. This sequence encodes CTSSQDPRSYNEQFF.

The chain is built from TRBV15 and TRBJ2-4; TRBD2 aligns across 7 bases. After removal of 0 bases from V and 6 bases from J, the junction contained 8 bases not matched to a gene. The CDR3 is 16 residues long. CDR1 and CDR2 from the germline V gene are LNHNV and YYDKDF (reference sequence). CDR3 amino acids: CATSRDLQRGLNIQYF. Written as DNA, the CDR3 is TGTGCCACCAGCAGAGATCTCCAGCGGGGATTAAACATTCAGTACTTC. Looking up the rest from reference TRBV15 and TRBJ2-4 gives the full variable domain: DAMVIQNPRYQVTQFGKPVTLSCSQTLNHNVMYWYQQKSSQAPKLLFHYYDKDFNNEADTPDNFQSRRPNTSFCFLDIRSPGLGDTAMYLCATSRDLQRGLNIQYFGAGTRLSVL.

This clone was observed once. The V gene is TRBV10-3, the J gene TRBJ1-6; no definite D call. The CDR3 consists of 15 residues. Germline assignment: CDR1 ENHRY and CDR2 SYGVKD. Trimming stripped 3 bases from V and 0 bases from J, with 6 bases between. For the CDR3, the DNA is TGTGCCATCAGTGACCGGGACTCCTATAATTCACCCCTCCACTTT. Translated, it gives CAISDRDSYNSPLHF.

This chain joins TRBV19 and TRBJ2-7, with D hard to call. Germline-derived CDR1 and CDR2 are LNHDA and SQIVND (reference sequence). CDR3 length: 13 residues. V gave up 10 bases and J gave up 5 bases, with 18 bases separating them. CDR3 coding DNA: TGTGCCACCGCAGAGACTTTTGGGGACGAGCAGTACGTC. Amino acid sequence: CATAETFGDEQYV.

V is TRBV11-2 and J is TRBJ1-2; TRBD1 is a possible D gene (6 bases). V lost 3 bases and J 7 bases, leaving 18 bases between the germline ends. CDR3 size: 15 residues. Germline lookup yields CDR1 SGHAT and CDR2 FQNNGV. This chain's CDR3 is CASSFTDSRPVGYTF. The CDR3 DNA reads as TGTGCCAGCAGCTTCACGGACAGCCGCCCGGTTGGCTACACCTTC.

The rearrangement joins TRBV6-5 to TRBJ1-2; D perhaps matches TRBD1 (5 bases). The CDR3 sequence is 13 residues long. Looked up from germline, CDR1 is MNHEY and CDR2 is SVGAGI. Trimming pared 7 bases from V and 3 bases from J, leaving 12 bases between. The CDR3 is CASTLGRDYGYTF. In DNA, the CDR3 is TGTGCCAGCACCCTGGGACGTGACTATGGCTACACCTTC.

The chain has TRBV4-3 and TRBJ1-6; D unclear. This CDR3 is built from 15 residues. Germline CDR1 LGHNA, CDR2 YSLEER. V shed 4 bases and J shed 8 bases, with 15 bases lying between them. The CDR3 DNA reads TGCGCCAGCAGCCTTACGTGGACTGGGTATTCACCCCTCCACTTT. Its translation is CASSLTWTGYSPLHF.

This sequence joins TRBV4-2 and TRBJ1-2; D is undetermined. Germline V CDR1 and CDR2: LGHNA, YNFKEQ. The V gene lost 0 bases and the J gene lost 4 bases, with 9 bases spanning the gap. CDR3 length: 14 amino acids. The CDR3 nucleotides read TGTGCCAGCAGCCAAGATTATTCCGCCTATGGCTACACCTTC. Amino acids: CASSQDYSAYGYTF.

Only one count was recorded for this clone. This CDR3 is also generated by other DNA sequences in the sample. The chain couples TRBV11-2 to TRBJ1-2, with a weak D call TRBD1 (5 bases). Germline lookup yields CDR1 SGHAT and CDR2 FQNNGV. Deletions cut 1 base from V and 6 bases from J, with 6 bases between. This CDR3 is built from 12 residues. The CDR3 region is CASSLAQDGYTF. CDR3 bases: TGTGCCAGCAGCTTAGCACAGGATGGCTACACCTTC.

This clone was observed a single time. The V gene is TRBV11-2, the J gene TRBJ1-5; 11 positions match TRBD1. Per the germline V gene, CDR1 is SGHAT and CDR2 is FQNNGV. After removal of 5 bases from V and 5 bases from J, the junction contained 5 bases not matched to a gene. The CDR3 consists of 15 residues. CDR3 sequence: CASSLGQGADQPQHF. CDR3 nucleotides: TGTGCCAGCAGCCTCGGACAGGGGGCAGATCAGCCCCAGCATTTT.

This chain joins TRBV28 and TRBJ1-5; 11 nucleotides align to TRBD1. Germline V gives CDR1 MDHEN, CDR2 SYDVKM. The CDR3 totals 18 residues. Trimming took 1 base from V and 3 from J; bases not matched to a gene: 8. The DNA for the CDR3 is TGTGCCAGCAGTTTATCCCGGACAGGGGGCGTTGCCAATCAGCCCCAGCATTTT. Its protein product is CASSLSRTGGVANQPQHF.

The chain couples TRBV6-5 to TRBJ1-1, with D unresolved. This CDR3 is 13 amino acids long. V was pared by 5 bases and J by 3 bases, with 10 bases between. Germline values: CDR1 MNHEY, CDR2 SVGAGI. This chain's CDR3 is CASSAPEYTEAFF. CDR3 bases: TGTGCCAGCAGTGCCCCAGAGTACACTGAAGCTTTCTTT.

The chain is built from TRBV7-3 and TRBJ1-6; D is ambiguous. Germline V gene lookup returns CDR1 SGHTA and CDR2 FQGTGA. This CDR3 contains 14 residues. The ends were cut back, 0 bases at V and 6 bases at J, with 6 bases in the middle. The CDR3, as DNA: TGTGCCAGCAGCTTAACAGGGTTTAATTCACCCCTCCACTTT. Translated, it gives CASSLTGFNSPLHF.